This TCR beta chain was found in a study of blood T cell repertoires in COVID-19. Overall study: The United States, Italy and Spain supplied acute and convalescent COVID-19 samples. In each case, the material was cDNA or gDNA derived from T cells, B-cell-depleted T cells, or PBMCs.

How the authors handled the data: For nucleated cells, counts were estimated from reference gene primer amplification. Profiling relied on immunoSEQ multiplex PCR, and the TCRdb table lists in-frame clones only, not all of them. D and trimming were read from the DNA, whereas the V and J calls and clone size are those reported in that table. The repertoire includes fewer than 80,000 clones, about 88% of them detected once, and approximately 19% sits in the top ten. CDR3 size: 14 residues. Germline CDR1 reads LGHDT; CDR2 reads YNNKEL (reference sequence). Trimming left V 0 bases short and J 1 base short, with 6 bases between.

This chain joins TRBV3-1 (or the pseudogene TRBV3-2) and TRBJ1-2, with D uncertain. Source material: peripheral blood. The receptor was isolated from a human donor in a cohort sampled during active COVID-19. CDR3 nucleotides: TGTGCCAGCAGCCAAGATAGGAGTAACTATGGCTACACCTTC. It is translated as CASSQDRSNYGYTF.